What follows are 18 T cell receptor beta chains derived from one specimen sequenced in a study of T cell responses to AZD1222 COVID-19 vaccine. Here immunoSEQ multiplex PCR was the method, and the copy in TCRdb shows in-frame clones only, minus some. The sample carries approximately 71,000 clones, 85% to 90% recorded once. This sample comprised peripheral blood, obtained on day 0 of AZD1222 vaccination. The receptor source for this set is an adult in good health.

The CDR3 nucleotides read TGCAGCGTTGTGTTGGGGGACAGGGGGCCGAACGAGCAGTACTTC. Its protein is CSVVLGDRGPNEQYF. V usage is TRBV29-1 and J usage is TRBJ2-7; TRBD1 agrees at 12 bases. The CDR3 is 15 amino acids. CDR1 and CDR2 from the germline V gene are SQVTM and ANQGSEA. Trimming cost V 4 bases and J 5 bases; bases outside gene matches: 9.

This clone was counted only a few times. The gene calls are TRBV4-3 and TRBJ1-2; D uncertain. CDR1 is LGHNA and CDR2 is YSLEER in the germline V gene. This CDR3 comprises 14 residues. The germline V and J ends were trimmed by 2 bases and 2 bases, with 9 bases remaining between them. For the CDR3, the DNA is TGCGCCAGCAGCCAAACTACGGAAAACTATGGCTACACCTTC. Translated, it gives CASSQTTENYGYTF.

The chain combines TRBV29-1 with TRBJ2-7; possible D gene TRBD1, 6 bases. Trimming shortened V by 4 bases and J by 2 bases, and 18 bases separated the two germline ends. The CDR3 runs 15 residues. Germline V gene data show CDR1 as SQVTM and CDR2 as ANQGSEA. The CDR3 DNA reads TGCAGCGTTGTTTTGGTTGACAGGACGGCCTACGAGCAGTACTTC. Its translation: CSVVLVDRTAYEQYF.

The gene calls are TRBV7-8 and TRBJ1-2; 11 bases are shared with TRBD1. The J segment lost 4 bases and the V segment lost 5 bases, leaving 6 bases of the junction unmatched. This CDR3 region has 15 residues. The germline V gene has CDR1 SGHVS and CDR2 FQNEAQ. CDR3 coding DNA: TGTGCCAGCAGCGCCACCGGGACAGGGGGCTATGGCTACACCTTC. This translates into CASSATGTGGYGYTF.

The chain joins TRBV10-3 to TRBJ2-3; the match to TRBD2 covers 11 bases. Germline loops: CDR1 ENHRY, CDR2 SYGVKD. The CDR3 length is 15 residues. Trimming cost V 6 bases and J 2 bases; bases outside gene matches: 4. The CDR3 here is CAISGTSGNTDTQYF. CDR3 nucleotides: TGTGCCATCAGCGGGACTAGCGGAAACACAGATACGCAGTATTTT.

The V gene is TRBV20-1, the J gene TRBJ1-1; no definite D call. The CDR3 sequence is 11 residues long. Germline lookup yields CDR1 DFQATT and CDR2 SNEGSKA (reference sequence). The ends were cut back, 5 bases at V and 0 bases at J, with 4 bases in the middle. The CDR3 DNA reads as TGCAGTGCTGACCTGAACACTGAAGCTTTCTTT. It yields the protein CSADLNTEAFF.

The chain recombines TRBV7-2 with TRBJ1-1, with a possible D match to TRBD1 (5 bases). This CDR3 region has 15 residues. CDR1 is SGHTA and CDR2 is FQGNSA in the germline V gene. V lost 6 bases and J 0 bases, leaving 14 bases between the germline ends. CDR3 amino acids: CASRLGVSMNTEAFF. CDR3 bases: TGTGCCAGCAGATTGGGGGTAAGCATGAACACTGAAGCTTTCTTT. The full variable domain, with the rest looked up from reference TRBV7-2 and TRBJ1-1, is GAGVSQSPSNKVTEKGKDVELRCDPISGHTALYWYRQSLGQGLEFLIYFQGNSAPDKSGLPSDRFSAERTGGSVSTLTIQRTQQEDSAVYLCASRLGVSMNTEAFFGQGTRLTVV.

V is TRBV21-1 and J is TRBJ1-5. TRBV21-1 is reported as a pseudogene. CDR3 length: 16 amino acids. CDR3 sequence (DNA): TGTGCCAGCAGCAAACTCGGGGCCAAGGGGAGTCAGCCCCAGCATTTT. It yields the protein CASSKLGAKGSQPQHF.

The chain combines TRBV4-2 with TRBJ1-5; 9 positions agree with TRBD1. Trimming took 5 bases from V and 5 from J; bases not matched to a gene: 13. Germline CDR1 is LGHNA and CDR2 is YNFKEQ. The CDR3 extends over 17 amino acids. The chain's CDR3 is CASSGSETGGYDQPQHF. The DNA of the CDR3 is TGTGCCAGCAGCGGATCGGAGACAGGGGGATATGATCAGCCCCAGCATTTT.

The V call is TRBV2, the J call TRBJ1-4; D gene ambiguous. This CDR3 is 14 amino acids long. In germline, CDR1 is SNHLY, CDR2 FYNNEI. Trimming cost V 8 bases and J 1 base, with 11 bases left between them. CDR3 residues: CASSRRRTNEKLFF. CDR3 nucleotides: TGTGCCAGCTCCCGGAGGAGAACTAATGAAAAACTGTTTTTT. The full variable domain, with the rest looked up from reference TRBV2 and TRBJ1-4, is EPEVTQTPSHQVTQMGQEVILRCVPISNHLYFYWYRQILGQKVEFLVSFYNNEISEKSEIFDDQFSVERPDGSNFTLKIRSTKLEDSAMYFCASSRRRTNEKLFFGSGTQLSVL.

In its sample, this clone was seen once. J is TRBJ1-2 and V is TRBV5-5; no clear D gene. Germline values: CDR1 SGHKS, CDR2 YYEKEE (reference sequence). With 0 bases removed from V and 0 bases from J, the gap between germline ends came to 9 bases. This CDR3 has 15 amino acids. In DNA, the CDR3 is TGTGCCAGCAGCTTGGTCGACATTTCTAACTATGGCTACACCTTC. Amino acid sequence: CASSLVDISNYGYTF.

This rearrangement joins TRBV7-2 to TRBJ2-1, with 8 nucleotides matching TRBD2. Germline CDR1 is SGHTA and CDR2 is FQGNSA. Trimming at V came to 1 base and at J to 2 bases, leaving 1 base not matched to a gene. CDR3 size: 15 residues. CDR3 nucleotides: TGTGCCAGCAGCTTAGGTAGCGGGACCTACAATGAGCAGTTCTTC. Translating it yields CASSLGSGTYNEQFF.

This sequence joins TRBV19 and TRBJ2-2, with D possibly being TRBD2 (7 bases). V lost 7 bases and J 2 bases, leaving 14 bases between the germline ends. The germline CDR1 and CDR2 sequences are LNHDA and SQIVND (reference sequence). CDR3 length: 15 amino acids. CDR3: CASMKGGGNTGELFF. The CDR3, as DNA: TGTGCCAGTATGAAGGGCGGGGGCAACACCGGGGAGCTGTTTTTT.

J is TRBJ1-2 and V is TRBV6-1; D unresolved. The CDR3 contains 13 residues. V shed 2 bases and J shed 4 bases, with 8 bases lying between them. Germline assignment: CDR1 MNHNS and CDR2 SASEGT. CDR3 loop: CASSEMATYGYTF. DNA for the CDR3: TGTGCCAGCAGTGAAATGGCAACCTATGGCTACACCTTC.

The chain recombines TRBV7-9 with TRBJ2-3; unclear D gene. CDR3 length: 13 amino acids. Germline V CDR1 and CDR2: SEHNR, FQNEAQ (reference sequence). The germline V and J ends were trimmed by 1 base and 7 bases, with 9 bases remaining between them. The CDR3 bases are TGTGCCAGCAGCTTAGAGGGCCGGTATACGCAGTATTTT. It codes for CASSLEGRYTQYF.

The chain recombines TRBV18 with TRBJ2-7; D is ambiguous. V lost 8 bases and J 5 bases, leaving 22 bases between the germline ends. Looked up from germline, CDR1 is KGHSH and CDR2 is LQKENI. The CDR3 length is 15 residues. CDR3 loop: CASQSQGQSRHEQYF. The CDR3 DNA is TGTGCCAGCCAGTCCCAAGGTCAATCCAGGCACGAGCAGTACTTC.

This CDR3 reads CATATGGQPQHF. The CDR3, as DNA: TGTGCCACCGCCACAGGGGGTCAGCCCCAGCATTTT. The V call is TRBV24-1, the J call TRBJ1-5, with TRBD1 identical over 8 bases. Trimming took 9 bases from V and 6 from J; bases not matched to a gene: 3. CDR3 length: 12 amino acids. Germline CDR1 reads KGHDR; CDR2 reads SFDVKD.

The V gene is TRBV6-4, the J gene TRBJ2-2, with D perhaps being TRBD1 or TRBD2 (5 bases each). Trimming pared 0 bases from V and 5 bases from J, leaving 10 bases between. Germline CDR1 and CDR2: MRHNA and SNTAGT. The CDR3 has 15 amino acids. The CDR3 nucleotides read TGTGCCAGCAGTGACTCCCCAGGGAGTACCGGGGAGCTGTTTTTT. Translated, it gives CASSDSPGSTGELFF.